This entry is about one T cell receptor (beta chain). Looked up from germline, CDR1 is SQVTM and CDR2 is ANQGSEA. The CDR3 extends over 13 amino acids. The V end lost 5 bases, the J end lost 1 base, and 11 bases lay between the germline ends. In the source study's methods: Reference gene primer amplification in the assay estimated nucleated cell counts. The method was immunoSEQ multiplex PCR; TCRdb's version includes in-frame clones alone and lacks a portion of them. V, J and clone size are taken as reported in that table, and D and trimming were inferred from the DNA itself. The sample contains under 70,000 clones, around 86% of which appear only once. These data belong to a study of blood T cell repertoires in COVID-19. Study details: The United States, Italy and Spain supplied acute and convalescent COVID-19 samples. Sources were T cells, B-cell-depleted T cells, or PBMCs; the material itself was cDNA or gDNA.

The chain carries TRBV29-1 and TRBJ1-1, with D tentatively TRBD1 (5 bases). Sequencing was performed on peripheral blood. The clonotype comes from a woman younger than 30 with acute or convalescent COVID-19. The CDR3, as DNA: TGCAGCGTTTCCGACGGACAGAACACTGAAGCTTTCTTT. It specifies CSVSDGQNTEAFF.